These T cell receptor beta chains were read from a single sample in a study of CD8+ T cells in alopecia areata. Clones were read by immunoSEQ multiplex PCR, and TCRdb kept only the in-frame ones, dropping some. The table has 150,000 to 200,000 clones, around 64% seen once. Sequenced here: CD4+ T cells sorted from blood, sampled around week 47, from a patient treated with tofacitinib. These TCRs come from a human donor with alopecia areata. Both conserved end residues are part of each CDR3. The D gene is left open where the match is weak. The size entry is marked missing in some rows and otherwise reads once, few, many or a size class.

J,size,D,V,DNA,CDR3
TRBJ1-2,few,TRBD1,TRBV20-1,TGCAGTGCTGACAGGGGGGCTGGCTACACCTTC,CSADRGAGYTF
TRBJ1-1,few,TRBD1,TRBV5-6,TGTGCCAGCAGCTCGACAGGGATGAACACTGAAGCTTTCTTT,CASSSTGMNTEAFF
TRBJ1-1,NA,TRBD1,TRBV4-3,TGCGCCAGCAGCCAAGATCCTGCAGGGGGGAACACTGAAGCTTTCTTT,CASSQDPAGGNTEAFF
TRBJ1-5,NA,NA,TRBV23-1,TGCGCCAGCAGTCAAGAGCGACAGGTGAATCAGCCCCAGCATTTT,CASSQERQVNQPQHF
TRBJ1-1,NA,NA,TRBV29-1,TGCAGCGTTCAGACGGGAGGCACTGAAGCTTTCTTT,CSVQTGGTEAFF
TRBJ2-2,few,NA,TRBV29-1,TGCAGCGTTAGAGGACTGTACACCGGGGAGCTGTTTTTT,CSVRGLYTGELFF
TRBJ2-1,NA,NA,TRBV11-2,TGTGCCAGCAGCTTAGATCCACACAATGAGCAGTTCTTC,CASSLDPHNEQFF
TRBJ2-3,few,TRBD2,TRBV29-1,TGCAGCGTTGAAGGCCTAGCGGGTAGCACAGATACGCAGTATTTT,CSVEGLAGSTDTQYF
TRBJ1-2,NA,NA,TRBV5-6,TGTGCCAGCAGCCCCCCCGGGGGGAGAGATGGCTACACCTTC,CASSPPGGRDGYTF
TRBJ1-2,NA,TRBD1,TRBV30,TGTGCCTGGAGTCGAACAGGGGGAGGCTACACCTTC,CAWSRTGGGYTF
TRBJ1-2,NA,NA,TRBV30,TGTGCCTGGCAGGGTCCCAGTCGTTATGGCTACACCTTC,CAWQGPSRYGYTF